The sequence of this TCR beta chain was determined in a study of T cells in Graves' hyperthyroidism and ophthalmopathy (dated 2019 in TCRdb). As for the study more broadly: Peripheral blood was collected at initial diagnosis, before any treatment. A discovery cohort of about 100 patients, roughly 40 with Graves' ophthalmopathy and about 58 with stable Graves' hyperthyroidism, was used to find distinguishing TCR V-J signatures. Prospective prediction of ophthalmopathy was tested in an independent validation cohort of 18 hyperthyroidism patients and some 17 patients who later progressed to ophthalmopathy. For training and testing, the 95 to 100 patients in the discovery cohort were randomly divided in a 7:3 ratio. In about 6 Graves' hyperthyroidism patients, the study also compared T-cell repertoires from thyroid tissue with T-cell repertoires from blood. After sampling, hyperthyroidism patients received methimazole starting at 30 mg daily, and ophthalmopathy patients received high-dose intravenous methylprednisolone. According to the paper, TCR Vbeta CDR3 sequencing was carried out on some 130 peripheral blood samples, which came from about 45 ophthalmopathy, around 75 hyperthyroidism and roughly 17 progressor patients. Results the study describes overall, beyond this receptor: A model built on a 13 V-J signature distinguished ophthalmopathy from stable hyperthyroidism, reaching roughly 88% sensitivity and about 81% specificity in cross-validation and 80%/75% in testing. Most expanded thyroid clonotypes (frequency above 0.001) were also found in blood, which suggests that blood repertoires may mirror thyroid immune responses. No statistical method was used to fix the sample size in advance, and group allocation was not hidden from the investigators. In validation, progression to ophthalmopathy was predicted by the model with approximately 67% sensitivity and under 85% specificity, a median of about 6.8 months before onset.

In the ophthalmopathy patients, disease was moderately to severely active, with a Clinical Activity Score of 3 or more, a NOSPECS grade of 4 or more, and a duration of less than 3 months. Exclusion was applied to patients with uncontrolled infections, other autoimmune diseases, pregnancy or lactation. Diagnoses were based on clinical symptoms, serum thyroxine and TRAb, thyroid ultrasound and orbital computed tomography. PBMCs were isolated from 10 ml of fresh peripheral blood by Ficoll-Paque density gradient centrifugation. Trizol reagent was used to extract total RNA, and RNA quality was then checked on an Agilent 2100 Bioanalyzer. Concerning this clonotype itself: Its antigen is currently not known. No base qualities exist here, and no much larger clone lies one base off it.

The TCR beta CDR3 regions were amplified from the RNA transcripts. The first round of RT-PCR for the TCR CDR3 was performed with the HTBI primer set and the Qiagen OneStep RT-PCR kit. A second multiplex PCR round built the libraries, followed by size selection and purification. The libraries were sequenced on an Illumina HiSeq2000 using paired-end 100 bp reads. The authors processed their data as follows. Raw data were processed with SOAPnuke, discarding reads with adapters, uncalled bases, mean Phred below 15, or no exact constant-primer or identifier match. COPE v1.2.5 was used to merge the high-quality paired reads, and each unique nucleotide sequence was defined as a clonotype. MiTCR v1.1 was used to align clonotypes to the IMGT TRBV, TRBD and TRBJ reference segments. The analysis was restricted to V-J combinations with a frequency above 0.0001, which together covered about 99% of the repertoires. The TCS score was defined as the ratio of F50 (clonal expansion) to E x V (chaos), calculated using BLOSUM62-based TCRdist between CDR3 peptides within each V-J. Welch's t-statistics and random forest reduced approximately 520 V-J features to under 15, which were used in a naive Bayes classifier (R e1071). The public sequencing data were trimmed at Q25 with fastp and processed into clonotypes with MiXCR by TCRdb, which kept only in-frame beta chains. A single entry per CDR3 protein holds the most common genes and DNA from its merged rows. TCRdb, rather than the study authors, made the V and J calls. Within this sample are some 500,000 distinct CDR3 sequences, with about 16% of them counted one time only. The leading ten clones occupy 25% to 35% of the sample.

The CDR3, cysteine through phenylalanine, is 12 amino acids long. Here the CDR3 DNA is all that survives: 36 bases in frame from base 1. V and J are truncated by 5 bases and 4 bases respectively, leaving an intervening sequence of 8 bases. The CDR1 and CDR2 encoded by the germline V gene (reference sequence) are LNHNV and YYDKDF. The specimen sequenced was blood. Rearrangement joined TRBV15 to TRBJ2-5, with the D gene not clear enough to name. The receptor's source is a young woman with Graves' ophthalmopathy. Read as DNA, the sequence is TGTGCCACCAGCTCCTCCCTAGAGACCCAGTACTTC. Protein translation: CATSSSLETQYF.